This T cell receptor (beta chain) was observed in a study of T cells in Graves' hyperthyroidism and ophthalmopathy. Study results and limitations: Blood shared most expanded thyroid clonotypes above 0.001. Ophthalmopathy, as predicted by the model, came a median about six months after the prediction.

There are a few counts of this clonotype. Its antigen is not identified. TCR beta CDR3 regions were amplified from RNA transcripts. The HTBI set primed first-round TCR CDR3 RT-PCR. TCRdb called the multiplex PCR reads again in MiXCR, with one record for every CDR3 protein. The sample has under 200,000 distinct CDR3 sequences, about 9.4% seen once. The CDR3 loop spans 16 amino acids. Trimming removed 6 bases from V and 5 bases from J; junction bases left unmatched: 10. Per germline, CDR1 SGHTA and CDR2 FQGNSA. Source material for PBMCs was more than 7.5 ml fresh peripheral blood. Sequenced material: blood. The source is a young woman with Graves' hyperthyroidism that later progressed to Graves' ophthalmopathy. This chain connects TRBV7-2 to TRBJ2-2; 9 bases map to TRBD2. The CDR3 is CASSLASGGRTGELFF. CDR3 in DNA: TGTGCCAGCAGTCTAGCCAGCGGGGGGCGTACCGGGGAGCTGTTTTTT.